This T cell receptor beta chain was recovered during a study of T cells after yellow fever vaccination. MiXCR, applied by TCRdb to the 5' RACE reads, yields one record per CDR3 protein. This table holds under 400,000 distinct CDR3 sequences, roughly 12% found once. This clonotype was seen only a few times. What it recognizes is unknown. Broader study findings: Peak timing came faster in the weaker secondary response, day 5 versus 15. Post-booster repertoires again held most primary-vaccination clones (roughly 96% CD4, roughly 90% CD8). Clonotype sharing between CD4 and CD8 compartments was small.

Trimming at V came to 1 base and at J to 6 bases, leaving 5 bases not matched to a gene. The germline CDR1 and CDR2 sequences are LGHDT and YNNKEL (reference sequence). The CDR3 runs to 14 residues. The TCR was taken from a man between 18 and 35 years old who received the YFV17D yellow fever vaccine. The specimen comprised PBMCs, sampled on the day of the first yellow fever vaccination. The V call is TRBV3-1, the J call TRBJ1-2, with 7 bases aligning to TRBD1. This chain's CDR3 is CASSQAFQGDGYTF. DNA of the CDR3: TGTGCCAGCAGCCAAGCGTTCCAGGGGGATGGCTACACCTTC.